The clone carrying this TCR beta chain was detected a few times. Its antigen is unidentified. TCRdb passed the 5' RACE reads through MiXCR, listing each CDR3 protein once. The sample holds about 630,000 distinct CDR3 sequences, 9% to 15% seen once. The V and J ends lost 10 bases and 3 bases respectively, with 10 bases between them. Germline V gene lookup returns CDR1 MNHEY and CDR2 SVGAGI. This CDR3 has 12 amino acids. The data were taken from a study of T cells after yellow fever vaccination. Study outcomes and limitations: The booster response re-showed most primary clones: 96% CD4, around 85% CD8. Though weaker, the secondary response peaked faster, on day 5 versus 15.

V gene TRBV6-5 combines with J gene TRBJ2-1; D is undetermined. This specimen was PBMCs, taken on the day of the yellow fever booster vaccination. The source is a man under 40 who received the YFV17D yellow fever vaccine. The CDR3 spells CATRDLYNEQFF. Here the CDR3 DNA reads TGTGCCACCAGAGACCTCTACAATGAGCAGTTCTTC.